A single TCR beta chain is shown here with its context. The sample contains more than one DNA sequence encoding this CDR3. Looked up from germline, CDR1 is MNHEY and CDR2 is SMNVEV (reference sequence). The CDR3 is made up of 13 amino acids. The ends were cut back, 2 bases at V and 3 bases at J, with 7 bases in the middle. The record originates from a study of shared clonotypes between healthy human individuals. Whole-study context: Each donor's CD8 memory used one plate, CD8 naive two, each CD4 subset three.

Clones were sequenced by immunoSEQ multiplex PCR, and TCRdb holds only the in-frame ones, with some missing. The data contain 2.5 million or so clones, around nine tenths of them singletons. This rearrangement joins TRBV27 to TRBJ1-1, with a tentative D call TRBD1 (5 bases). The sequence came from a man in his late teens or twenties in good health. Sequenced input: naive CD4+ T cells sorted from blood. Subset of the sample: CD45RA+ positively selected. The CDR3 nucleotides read TGTGCCAGCAGTTTACGGGGGGACACTGAAGCTTTCTTT. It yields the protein CASSLRGDTEAFF.